This is a list of T cell receptor beta chains from one sample in a study of blood T cell repertoires in COVID-19. TCRdb's table, derived via immunoSEQ multiplex PCR, lists solely in-frame clones and lacks some. The sample has about 120,000 clones; 84% are singletons. Source material: PBMCs or T cells enriched from blood (not recorded which). The origin of the receptors is a woman aged 30 to 39 who had recovered from COVID-19. Both conserved end residues are part of each CDR3. A D gene is named only where the DNA matches it firmly. The size field is filled for only some rows; it gives once, few, many or a size class.

TRBJ1-5 NA TRBD1 TRBV6-5 TGTGCCAGCAGTTACGGGACAGGGGGAGGCCAGCCCCAGCATTTT CASSYGTGGGQPQHF
TRBJ1-6 NA TRBD1 TRBV5-5 TGTGCCAGCAGCTTGTGGGGACAGGACGATTCACCCCTCCACTTT CASSLWGQDDSPLHF
TRBJ1-5 NA NA TRBV4-1 TGCGCCAGCAGCCAAGATCGTCAGAGGGCCCAGCATTTT CASSQDRQRAQHF
TRBJ2-7 NA NA TRBV6-5 TGTGCCAGCAGTTATAACACAGGGTACGAGCAGTACTTC CASSYNTGYEQYF
TRBJ2-7 few TRBD2 TRBV29-1 TGCAGCGTTGTAGGCGGACTAGCGGCCTACGAGCAGTACTTC CSVVGGLAAYEQYF
TRBJ2-2 NA NA TRBV4-2 TGTGCCAGCAGCCAAGCCTTCGTCGCCGGGGAGCTGTTTTTT CASSQAFVAGELFF
TRBJ1-4 NA TRBD1 TRBV25-1 TGTGCCAGCAGTACAGGGGATTTCAGACCTAAACTGTTTTTT CASSTGDFRPKLFF
TRBJ2-7 NA NA TRBV7-8 TGTGCCAGCAGCCGCAGGGGTGGAGAGCAGTACTTC CASSRRGGEQYF
TRBJ1-6 NA NA TRBV30 TGTGCCTGGAGCCCCTTTAGGGGTAATTCACCCCTCCACTTT CAWSPFRGNSPLHF
TRBJ1-5 NA NA TRBV4-1 TGCGCCAGCAGCCAGCATCCAGGCGAAGGCAATCAGCCCCAGCATTTT CASSQHPGEGNQPQHF
TRBJ2-7 NA TRBD2 TRBV28 TGTGCCAGCAACCGAGGGAGCGGGGGAACCTACGAGCAGTACTTC CASNRGSGGTYEQYF